A single sample is the source of the 9 T cell receptor beta chains below, sequenced in a study of monozygotic twins with inflammatory bowel disease. One entry per CDR3 protein, without DNA, is what TCRdb gives after re-calling the 5' RACE reads. Recorded here are over 350,000 distinct CDR3 sequences; the top ten clones represent 2% to 3%. The sequencing sample was made of blood. Source of these receptors: a human donor with ulcerative colitis or Crohn's disease, or a healthy co-twin of an affected twin (not recorded which).

The chain employs TRBV5-1 and TRBJ1-3; TCRdb names TRBD1, which stays unverified in the absence of DNA. The CDR3 is made up of 16 amino acids. CDR1 and CDR2 from the germline V gene are SGHRS and YFSETQ. The CDR3: CASSSSGQNSGNTIYF.

The V call is TRBV18, the J call TRBJ2-5. CDR3 length: 17 residues. Per germline, CDR1 KGHSH and CDR2 LQKENI. This CDR3 reads CASSLYTGLTKRETQYF.

The genes are TRBV5-1 and TRBJ2-3; the D call from TCRdb, TRBD1, cannot be confirmed without DNA. This CDR3 region has 14 residues. Germline values: CDR1 SGHRS, CDR2 YFSETQ. The CDR3 protein is CASSFRDTTDTQYF.

Here the CDR3 reads CTTVAVPERGRGTEAFF. J is TRBJ1-1 and V is TRBV5-1; lacking DNA, the TRBD1 call made by TCRdb goes unchecked. Per the germline V gene, CDR1 is SGHRS and CDR2 is YFSETQ. The CDR3 loop spans 17 amino acids.

The V call is TRBV10-3, the J call TRBJ1-1; TCRdb's D gene call, TRBD1, goes unchecked for lack of DNA. This CDR3 contains 14 residues. Germline V lookup: CDR1 ENHRY, CDR2 SYGVKD. Here the CDR3 reads CAISLETANTEAFF.

The chain carries TRBV20-1 and TRBJ2-3; TCRdb's D call of TRBD2 is untestable without DNA. Germline CDR1 DFQATT, CDR2 SNEGSKA (reference sequence). The CDR3 contains 14 residues. The CDR3 loop is CSADGLAGTDTQYF.

The chain has TRBV28 and TRBJ1-1. Germline V lookup: CDR1 MDHEN, CDR2 SYDVKM. This CDR3 has 14 residues. The CDR3 here is CASSFGGEDTEAFF.

J is TRBJ1-1 and V is TRBV7-2; TCRdb returns TRBD1, unconfirmable since there is no DNA. Germline V gene sequence: CDR1 SGHTA, CDR2 FQGNSA. The CDR3 loop spans 13 amino acids. CDR3 in amino acids: CASTSGANTEAFF.

V usage is TRBV6-1 and J usage is TRBJ1-3; TCRdb calls TRBD1, which cannot be checked without DNA. There are 15 residues in the CDR3. Per the germline V gene, CDR1 is MNHNS and CDR2 is SASEGT. The CDR3 loop reads CASSAGTISGNTIYF.